The rows below give T cell receptor beta chains drawn from one sample of a study of OX40 agonist ivuxolimab in advanced cancers. Generated by immunoSEQ multiplex PCR, the TCRdb table keeps only in-frame clones and is missing some. The profile covers fewer than 100,000 clones, with about 86% appearing a single time and 2% taken by the ten largest. Sample: CD4+ or CD8+ T cells sorted from blood, taken in a trial of the OX40 agonist ivuxolimab. These TCRs come from an adult with an advanced solid tumor such as melanoma, head and neck, liver or kidney cancer. Each CDR3 is given with its conserved first and last residue. The order of the fields is clone size, V gene, J gene, D gene, CDR3 DNA, CDR3 protein. D genes are given only for firm matches. A clone size is listed for some rows: how often the clone was seen (once, few, many), or a class if it is expanded.

-,TRBV29-1,TRBJ1-4,-,TGCAGCGCCGAGGGTTCTGTGGGAGAAAAACTGTTTTTT,CSAEGSVGEKLFF
once,TRBV2,TRBJ1-2,TRBD1,TGTGCCAGCAACCTGGGACAGGGTTTCGTTGATGGCTACACCTTC,CASNLGQGFVDGYTF
-,TRBV5-1,TRBJ1-2,-,TGCGCCAGCAGCGTCGACGGTCCCTATGGCTACACCTTC,CASSVDGPYGYTF
-,TRBV27,TRBJ1-2,-,TGTGCCAGCAGTTATCAGGGGCGCGACTATGGCTACACCTTC,CASSYQGRDYGYTF
-,TRBV10-3,TRBJ1-1,-,TGTGCCATCAGTTTGGACGGCATGAACACTGAAGCTTTCTTT,CAISLDGMNTEAFF
-,TRBV7-2,TRBJ2-2,TRBD1,TGTGCCAGCAGCTTAGATCTCAGGGGGCTGTCGACCGGGGAGCTGTTTTTT,CASSLDLRGLSTGELFF
-,TRBV10-3,TRBJ2-7,-,TGTGCCATCAGTGACGGGGAGGACGAGCAGTACTTC,CAISDGEDEQYF
-,TRBV5-1,TRBJ2-6,-,TGCGCCAGCAGCTTGGCAACAGGTCTCTCTGGGGCCAACGTCCTGACTTTC,CASSLATGLSGANVLTF
-,TRBV11-1,TRBJ1-4,-,TGTGCCAGCAGCTTGGACTTCTTTAATGAAAAACTGTTTTTT,CASSLDFFNEKLFF
-,TRBV7-3,TRBJ2-1,-,TGTGCCAGCAGCTCGAACGGGGGCTACGATGAGCAGTTCTTC,CASSSNGGYDEQFF
-,TRBV7-2,TRBJ2-4,-,TGTGCCAGCAGCTTAGAGGCCCGGGACCGCAAAAACATTCAGTACTTC,CASSLEARDRKNIQYF
-,TRBV6-1,TRBJ1-1,TRBD1,TGTGCCAGCAGTGAAGGGGGCAGGGGGAAAGGGAACACTGAAGCTTTCTTT,CASSEGGRGKGNTEAFF
-,TRBV28,TRBJ2-6,-,TGTGCCAGCATCCGCTCTGGGGCCAACGTCCTGACTTTC,CASIRSGANVLTF
-,TRBV7-3,TRBJ2-7,-,TGTGCCAGCAGCTTAACGGTCAGGGACGAGCAGTACTTC,CASSLTVRDEQYF
-,TRBV19,TRBJ2-3,-,TGTGCCAGTAGTCCCCGGGAACAACGCACAGATACGCAGTATTTT,CASSPREQRTDTQYF
-,TRBV28,TRBJ2-7,TRBD2,TGTGCCAGCAGAAACGGGGCTAGCGGGGGCCGAGAGCAGTACTTC,CASRNGASGGREQYF
-,TRBV7-9,TRBJ2-3,-,TGTGCCAGCAGCCAGCAGCTTAGCACAGATACGCAGTATTTT,CASSQQLSTDTQYF
-,TRBV5-6,TRBJ2-6,-,TGTGCCAGCAGCAACTACAGGGCGTTGGGGGCCAACGTCCTGACTTTC,CASSNYRALGANVLTF
-,TRBV21-1,TRBJ1-1,-,TGTGCCAGCAGCAAAGGAGGGGCAGGGGGAGGGATGAACACTGAAGCTTTCTTT,CASSKGGAGGGMNTEAFF
-,TRBV7-3,TRBJ2-1,-,TGTGCCAGCAGCTTAAGATCGTCAAGCGGTTACAATGAGCAGTTCTTC,CASSLRSSSGYNEQFF
-,TRBV5-1,TRBJ2-2,-,TGCGCCAGCAGCTTGGACAGGCTCGGGAAGCTGTTTTTT,CASSLDRLGKLFF
-,TRBV30,TRBJ1-2,-,TGTGCCTGGAGCCCCGACTCCTACTATGGCTACACCTTC,CAWSPDSYYGYTF
-,TRBV9,TRBJ2-5,TRBD1,TGTGCCAGCAGCGATAGACAGGGGGCTTCAGAGACCCAGTACTTC,CASSDRQGASETQYF
-,TRBV5-4,TRBJ2-5,TRBD2,TGTGCCAGCAGTCCGGGACTAGCGGGAGCCCAAGAGACCCAGTACTTC,CASSPGLAGAQETQYF
-,TRBV18,TRBJ2-1,TRBD1,TGTGCCAGCTCACTAAGGACAGGGTTGACCAATGAGCAGTTCTTC,CASSLRTGLTNEQFF
once,TRBV11-3,TRBJ2-3,TRBD1,TGTGCCAGCAGCTTGAGGGACAGCCTTACAGATACGCAGTATTTT,CASSLRDSLTDTQYF
-,TRBV29-1,TRBJ1-4,TRBD1,TGCAGCGTTGTCAGAGGACAGGGAGGGTATGAAAAACTGTTTTTT,CSVVRGQGGYEKLFF
-,TRBV7-9,TRBJ1-6,-,TGTGCCAGCAGCAGGGGACGGTATAATTCACCCCTCCACTTT,CASSRGRYNSPLHF
-,TRBV15,TRBJ1-5,-,TGTGCCACCAGCAGAGAAATGGTAGGGATGTATGGTCAGCCCCAGCATTTT,CATSREMVGMYGQPQHF
-,TRBV30,TRBJ1-2,TRBD1,TGTGCCTGGAGTGGACAGGGAGTCTATGGCTACACCTTC,CAWSGQGVYGYTF
-,TRBV2,TRBJ1-2,-,TGTGCCAGCAGGGACGAGGGGGTGGGTGGCTACACCTTC,CASRDEGVGGYTF
-,TRBV7-7,TRBJ2-7,-,TGTGCCAGCAGCTTAGATTTTGCCAGGAGCGAGCAGTACTTC,CASSLDFARSEQYF
-,TRBV11-3,TRBJ1-1,-,TGTGCCAGCAGCTTAGAGGGAGCCACTGAAGCTTTCTTT,CASSLEGATEAFF
-,TRBV6-1,TRBJ2-7,-,TGTGCCAGCAGTGTGAGGGGACGGGAGATTGGAGAGCAGTACTTC,CASSVRGREIGEQYF
-,TRBV6-5,TRBJ1-5,TRBD1,TGTGCCAGCAGACTCAGGGGGGAGGCTAATCAGCCCCAGCATTTT,CASRLRGEANQPQHF
-,TRBV19,TRBJ2-3,TRBD1,TGTGCCAGTAGCATGGGACAGGGCAGCACAGATACGCAGTATTTT,CASSMGQGSTDTQYF
once,TRBV4-1,TRBJ2-7,TRBD1,TGCGCCAGCAGCCAACAAACCGGGACAGGGGGCGTCGAGCAGTACTTC,CASSQQTGTGGVEQYF
-,TRBV9,TRBJ2-2,-,TGTGCCAGCAGCGTAGAACCGATGAACACCGGGGAGCTGTTTTTT,CASSVEPMNTGELFF
few,TRBV5-1,TRBJ1-1,-,TGCGCCAGCAGCTTTCTAAAAGGGGACACTGAAGCTTTCTTT,CASSFLKGDTEAFF
-,TRBV2,TRBJ2-1,-,TGTGCCAGCAGTGAGACTAGTAAAGGCAATGAGCAGTTCTTC,CASSETSKGNEQFF
-,TRBV6-6,TRBJ1-1,-,TGTGCCAGCAGCCCACCGAAGGCGACGACAGAAGCTTTCTTT,CASSPPKATTEAFF
few,TRBV6-1,TRBJ1-5,TRBD1,TGTGCCAGCTCTTCTCTCGGGACAGGTAATCAGCCCCAGCATTTT,CASSSLGTGNQPQHF
-,TRBV6-6,TRBJ2-2,-,TGTGCCAGCAGTTCAGGACACGGCGGGGCCGGGGAGCTGTTTTTT,CASSSGHGGAGELFF
few,TRBV18,TRBJ2-7,-,TGTGCCCCACCCGCCCCGACAGACCACTACGAGCAGTACTTC,CAPPAPTDHYEQYF
-,TRBV6-6,TRBJ1-1,-,TGTGCCAGCAGTTACTCGCACGGGGGTGAAGCTTTCTTT,CASSYSHGGEAFF